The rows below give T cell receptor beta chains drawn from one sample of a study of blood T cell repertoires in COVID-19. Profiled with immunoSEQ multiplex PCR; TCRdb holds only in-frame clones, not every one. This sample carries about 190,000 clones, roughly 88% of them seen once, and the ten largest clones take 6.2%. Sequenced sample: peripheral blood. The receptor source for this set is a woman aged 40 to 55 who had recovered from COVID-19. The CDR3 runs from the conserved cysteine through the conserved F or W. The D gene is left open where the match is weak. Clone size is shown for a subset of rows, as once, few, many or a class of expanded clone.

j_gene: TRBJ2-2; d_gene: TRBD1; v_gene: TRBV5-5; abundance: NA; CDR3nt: TGTGCCAGCAGCTTGATCTGGACAGGGGGGCTCGGGGAGCTGTTTTTT; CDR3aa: CASSLIWTGGLGELFF
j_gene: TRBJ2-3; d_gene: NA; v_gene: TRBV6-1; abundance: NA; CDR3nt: TGTGCCAGCAGTGACAGGTGGTCAACAGATACGCAGTATTTT; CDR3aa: CASSDRWSTDTQYF
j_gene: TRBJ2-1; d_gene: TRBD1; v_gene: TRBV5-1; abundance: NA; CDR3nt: TGCGCCAGCAGCCCCGGGACAGAAGCCTACAATGAGCAGTTCTTC; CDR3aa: CASSPGTEAYNEQFF
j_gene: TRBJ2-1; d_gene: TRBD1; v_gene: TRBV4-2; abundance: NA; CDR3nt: TGTGCCAGCAGCCGGGACAGAGACAATGAGCAGTTCTTC; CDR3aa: CASSRDRDNEQFF
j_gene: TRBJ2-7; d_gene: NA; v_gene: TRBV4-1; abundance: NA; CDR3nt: TGCGCCAGCAGCCAAGAGCCAGGCCACTTCTCCTACGAGCAGTACTTC; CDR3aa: CASSQEPGHFSYEQYF
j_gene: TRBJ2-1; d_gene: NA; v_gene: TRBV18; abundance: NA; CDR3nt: TGTGCCAGCTCACCGGGCCCGAGGGGGTCCTACAATGAGCAGTTCTTC; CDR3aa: CASSPGPRGSYNEQFF
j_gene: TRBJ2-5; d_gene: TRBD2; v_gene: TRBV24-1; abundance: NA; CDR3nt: TGTGCCACCAGTGATTACCCTAGCGGGACCCAGTACTTC; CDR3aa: CATSDYPSGTQYF
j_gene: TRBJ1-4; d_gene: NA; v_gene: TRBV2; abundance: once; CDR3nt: TGTGCCAGCAGTGAGTCAATCAGTGAAAAACTGTTTTTT; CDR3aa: CASSESISEKLFF
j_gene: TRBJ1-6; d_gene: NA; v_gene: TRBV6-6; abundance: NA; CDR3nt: TGTGCCAGCATTCACTCCGTGTCAACGGGTTCACCCCTCCACTTT; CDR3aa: CASIHSVSTGSPLHF
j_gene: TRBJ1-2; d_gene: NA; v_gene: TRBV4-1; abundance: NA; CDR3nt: TGCGCCAGCAGCCACCCAACAGGAATCGTCTATCATGGCTACACCTTC; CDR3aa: CASSHPTGIVYHGYTF
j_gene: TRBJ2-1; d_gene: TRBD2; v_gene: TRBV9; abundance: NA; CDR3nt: TGTGCCAGCAGCTCCCCTCAGGGGCTAGCGGGAGTACATGAGCAGTTCTTC; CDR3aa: CASSSPQGLAGVHEQFF
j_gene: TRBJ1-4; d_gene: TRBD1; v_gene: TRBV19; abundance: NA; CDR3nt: TGTGCCAGTAGTACTGGACAGGGACCAAATGAAAAACTGTTTTTT; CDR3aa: CASSTGQGPNEKLFF
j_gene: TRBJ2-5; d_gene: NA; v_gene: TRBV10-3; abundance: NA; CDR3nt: TGTGCCACCCGGGGGTCAGAGACCCAGTACTTC; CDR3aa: CATRGSETQYF
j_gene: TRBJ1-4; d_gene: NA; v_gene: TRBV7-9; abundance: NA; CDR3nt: TGTGCCAGCAGCCCGGCGAGAGGGATCTCGAGAACTAATGAAAAACTGTTTTTT; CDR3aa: CASSPARGISRTNEKLFF
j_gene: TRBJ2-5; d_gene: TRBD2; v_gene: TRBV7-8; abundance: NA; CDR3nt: TGTGCCAGCAGCTTAGTGGGGACTACCCAAGAGACCCAGTACTTC; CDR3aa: CASSLVGTTQETQYF
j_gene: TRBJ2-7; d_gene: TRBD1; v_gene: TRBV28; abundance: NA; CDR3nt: TGTGCCAGCACCCCCGGGACAGGAGACTACGAGCAGTACTTC; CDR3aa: CASTPGTGDYEQYF
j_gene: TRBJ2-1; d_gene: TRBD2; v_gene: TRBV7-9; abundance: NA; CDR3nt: TGTGCCAGCAGCTTGAGCGGGAGCTATTACAATGAGCAGTTCTTC; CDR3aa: CASSLSGSYYNEQFF
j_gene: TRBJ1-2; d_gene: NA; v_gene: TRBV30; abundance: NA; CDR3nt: TGTGCCTGGAGTGCGGGGTTCTATGGCTACACCTTC; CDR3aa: CAWSAGFYGYTF
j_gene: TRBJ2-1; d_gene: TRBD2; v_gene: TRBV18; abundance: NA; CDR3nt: TGTGCCAGCTCGGGGACTAGCTACAATGAGCAGTTCTTC; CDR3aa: CASSGTSYNEQFF
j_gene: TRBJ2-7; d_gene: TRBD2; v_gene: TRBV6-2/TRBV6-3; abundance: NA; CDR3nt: TGTGCCAGCAGTTACGAGGGAGGGGTTTACGAGCAGTACTTC; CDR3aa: CASSYEGGVYEQYF
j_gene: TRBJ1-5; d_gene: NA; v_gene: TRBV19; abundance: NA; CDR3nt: TGTGCCAGTAGTACGCAGCAGGGTAGCAATCAGCCCCAGCATTTT; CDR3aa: CASSTQQGSNQPQHF
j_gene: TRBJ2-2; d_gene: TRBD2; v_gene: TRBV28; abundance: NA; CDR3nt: TGTGCCAGCATGGGTGCGGGAGGGCCAGGCACCGAGGAGCTGTTTTTT; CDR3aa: CASMGAGGPGTEELFF
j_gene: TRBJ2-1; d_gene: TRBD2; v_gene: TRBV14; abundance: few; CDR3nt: TGTGCCAGCAGCCAAGACCCCGGGACTAGCGGGAGGGCTGACAATGAGCAGTTCTTC; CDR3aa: CASSQDPGTSGRADNEQFF
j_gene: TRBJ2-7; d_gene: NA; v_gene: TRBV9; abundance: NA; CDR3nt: TGTGCCAGCAGCGTAGCTACGGGATTTGGACCATCCGAGCAGTACTTC; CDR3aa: CASSVATGFGPSEQYF
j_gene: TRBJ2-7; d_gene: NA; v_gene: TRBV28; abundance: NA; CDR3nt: TGTGCCAGCAGTCCCGGGCAGGGTGATTCATACGAGCAGTACTTC; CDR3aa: CASSPGQGDSYEQYF
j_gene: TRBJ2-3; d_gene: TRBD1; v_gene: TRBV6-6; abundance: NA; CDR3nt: TGTGCCAGCAGCCGACAGGGGATAGGGAAGGATACGCAGTATTTT; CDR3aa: CASSRQGIGKDTQYF
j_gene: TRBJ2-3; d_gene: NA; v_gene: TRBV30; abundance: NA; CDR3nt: TGTGCCTGGAGTGTATTAGCGGACACAGATACGCAGTATTTT; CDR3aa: CAWSVLADTDTQYF
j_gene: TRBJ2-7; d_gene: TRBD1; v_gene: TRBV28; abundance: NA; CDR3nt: TGTGCCAGCAGTTTAGGGGCAGGGGGAAGGAGCGAGCAGTACTTC; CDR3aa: CASSLGAGGRSEQYF
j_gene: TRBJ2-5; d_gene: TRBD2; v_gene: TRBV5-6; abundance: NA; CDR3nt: TGTGCCAGCAGCTTGGTAGCGGGGAAAGAAGAGACCCAGTACTTC; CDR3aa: CASSLVAGKEETQYF
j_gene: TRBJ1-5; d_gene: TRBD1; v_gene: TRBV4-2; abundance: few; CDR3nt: TGTGCCAGCAGCCAAGACGGACAGGTCGATCAGCCCCAGCATTTT; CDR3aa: CASSQDGQVDQPQHF
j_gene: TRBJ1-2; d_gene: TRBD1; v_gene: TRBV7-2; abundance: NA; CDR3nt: TGTGCCAGCAGCTTAGTCTGGCAGGGGGGAAGTTATGGCTACACCTTC; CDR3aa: CASSLVWQGGSYGYTF
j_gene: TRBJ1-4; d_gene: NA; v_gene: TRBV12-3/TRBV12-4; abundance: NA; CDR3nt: TGTGCCAGCAGTTTAGAGGGCCGGGGAAAACTGTTTTTT; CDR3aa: CASSLEGRGKLFF
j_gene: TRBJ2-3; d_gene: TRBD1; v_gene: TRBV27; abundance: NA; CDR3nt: TGTGCCAGCAGTTCCTGGGACAGGGGTAGGACAGATACGCAGTATTTT; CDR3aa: CASSSWDRGRTDTQYF